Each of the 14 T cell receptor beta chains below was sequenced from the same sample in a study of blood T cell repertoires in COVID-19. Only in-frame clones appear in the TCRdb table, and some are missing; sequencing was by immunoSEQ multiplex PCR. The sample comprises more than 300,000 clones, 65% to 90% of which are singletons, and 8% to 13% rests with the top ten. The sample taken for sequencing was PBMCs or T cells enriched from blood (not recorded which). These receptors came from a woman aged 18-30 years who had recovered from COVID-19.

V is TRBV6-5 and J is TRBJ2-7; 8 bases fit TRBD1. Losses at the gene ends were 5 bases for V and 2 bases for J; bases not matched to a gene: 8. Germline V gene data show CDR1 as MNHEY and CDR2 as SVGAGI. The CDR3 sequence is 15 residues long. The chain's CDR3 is CASSNEWTGTYEQYF. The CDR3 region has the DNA TGTGCCAGCAGTAACGAATGGACAGGGACCTACGAGCAGTACTTC.

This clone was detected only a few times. As DNA, the CDR3 is TGTGCCAGCGAAGGCGGAGGAGCCAAAAACATTCAGTACTTC. It codes for CASEGGGAKNIQYF. This chain joins TRBV6-5 and TRBJ2-4; a weak D match, TRBD2 (5 bases). V lost 8 bases to trimming and J lost 0 bases, with 11 bases between them. CDR3 length: 14 amino acids. CDR1 and CDR2 from the germline V gene are MNHEY and SVGAGI.

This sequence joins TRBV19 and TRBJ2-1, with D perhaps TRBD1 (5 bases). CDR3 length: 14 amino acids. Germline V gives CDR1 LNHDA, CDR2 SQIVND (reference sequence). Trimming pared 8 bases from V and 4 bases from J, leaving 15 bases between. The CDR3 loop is CASSRAQAYNEQFF. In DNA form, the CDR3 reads TGTGCCAGTTCCAGGGCCCAAGCATACAATGAGCAGTTCTTC.

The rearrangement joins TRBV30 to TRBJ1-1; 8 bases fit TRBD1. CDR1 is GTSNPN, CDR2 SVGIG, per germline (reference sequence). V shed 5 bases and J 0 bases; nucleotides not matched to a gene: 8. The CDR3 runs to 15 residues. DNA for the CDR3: TGTGCCTGGGGGTACAGGGGGGCTATGAACACTGAAGCTTTCTTT. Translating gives CAWGYRGAMNTEAFF.

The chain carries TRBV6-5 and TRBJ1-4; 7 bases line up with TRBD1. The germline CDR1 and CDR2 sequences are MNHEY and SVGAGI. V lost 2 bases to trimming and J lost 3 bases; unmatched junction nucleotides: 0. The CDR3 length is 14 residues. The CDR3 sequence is CASSYRGPNEKLFF. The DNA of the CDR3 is TGTGCCAGCAGTTACAGGGGGCCTAATGAAAAACTGTTTTTT.

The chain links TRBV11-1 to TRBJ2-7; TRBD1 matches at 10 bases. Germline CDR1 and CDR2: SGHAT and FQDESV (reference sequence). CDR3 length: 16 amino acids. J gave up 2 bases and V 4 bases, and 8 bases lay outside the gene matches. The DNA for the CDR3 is TGTGCCAGCAGCTACGGAACCGGGACAGGGGCCTACGAGCAGTACTTC. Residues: CASSYGTGTGAYEQYF. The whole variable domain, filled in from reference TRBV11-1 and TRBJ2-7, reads EAEVAQSPRYKITEKSQAVAFWCDPISGHATLYWYRQILGQGPELLVQFQDESVVDDSQLPKDRFSAERLKGVDSTLKIQPAELGDSAMYLCASSYGTGTGAYEQYFGPGTRLTVT.

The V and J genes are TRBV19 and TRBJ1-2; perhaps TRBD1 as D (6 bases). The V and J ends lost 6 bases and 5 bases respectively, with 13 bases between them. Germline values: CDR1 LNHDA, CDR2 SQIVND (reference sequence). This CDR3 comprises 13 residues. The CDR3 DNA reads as TGTGCCAGTAGCCCTTTACAGGGTTATGGCTACACCTTC. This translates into CASSPLQGYGYTF. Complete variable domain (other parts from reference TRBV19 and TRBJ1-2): DGGITQSPKYLFRKEGQNVTLSCEQNLNHDAMYWYRQDPGQGLRLIYYSQIVNDFQKGDIAEGYSVSREKKESFPLTVTSAQKNPTAFYLCASSPLQGYGYTFGSGTRLTVV.

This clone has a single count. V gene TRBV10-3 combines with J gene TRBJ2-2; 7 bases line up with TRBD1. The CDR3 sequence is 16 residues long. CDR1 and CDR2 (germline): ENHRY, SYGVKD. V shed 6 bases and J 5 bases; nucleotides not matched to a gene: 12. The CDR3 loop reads CAIRGTEERSTGELFF. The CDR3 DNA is TGTGCCATCAGGGGGACAGAAGAAAGGTCGACCGGGGAGCTGTTTTTT.

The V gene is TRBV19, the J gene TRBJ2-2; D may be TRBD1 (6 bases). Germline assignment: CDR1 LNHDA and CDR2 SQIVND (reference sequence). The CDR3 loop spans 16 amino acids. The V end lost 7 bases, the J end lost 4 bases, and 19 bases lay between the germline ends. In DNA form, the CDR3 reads TGTGCCAGTAATATTTTGACAGGTTATATCACCGGGGAGCTGTTTTTT. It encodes CASNILTGYITGELFF.

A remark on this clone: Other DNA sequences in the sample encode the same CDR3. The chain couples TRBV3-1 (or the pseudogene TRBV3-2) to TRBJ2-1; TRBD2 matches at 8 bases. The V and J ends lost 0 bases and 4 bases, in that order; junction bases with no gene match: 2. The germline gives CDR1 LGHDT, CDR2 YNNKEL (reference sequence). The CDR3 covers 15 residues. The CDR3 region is CASSQELAVYNEQFF. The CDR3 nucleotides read TGTGCCAGCAGCCAAGAACTAGCGGTTTACAATGAGCAGTTCTTC.

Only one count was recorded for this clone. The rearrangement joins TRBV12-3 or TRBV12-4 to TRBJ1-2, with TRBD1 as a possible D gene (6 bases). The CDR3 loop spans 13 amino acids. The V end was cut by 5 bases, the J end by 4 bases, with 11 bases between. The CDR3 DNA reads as TGTGCCAGCAGTCCACAGGGCCCCTATGGCTACACCTTC. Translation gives CASSPQGPYGYTF.

CDR3 in amino acids: CASSLRADQPQHF. Written as DNA, the CDR3 is TGTGCCAGCTCACTCAGGGCCGATCAGCCCCAGCATTTT. V and J are TRBV19 and TRBJ1-5, with D possibly being TRBD1 (5 bases). This CDR3 is 13 amino acids long. The germline V and J ends were trimmed by 9 bases and 5 bases, with 14 bases remaining between them. Germline CDR1 is LNHDA and CDR2 is SQIVND (reference sequence).

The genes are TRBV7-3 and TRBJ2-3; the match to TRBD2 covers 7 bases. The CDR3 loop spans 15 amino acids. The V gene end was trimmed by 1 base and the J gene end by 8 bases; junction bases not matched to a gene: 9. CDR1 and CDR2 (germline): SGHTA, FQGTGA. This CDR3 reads CASSLITGGGGTQYF. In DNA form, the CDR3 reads TGTGCCAGCAGCTTAATAACGGGAGGAGGAGGTACGCAGTATTTT.

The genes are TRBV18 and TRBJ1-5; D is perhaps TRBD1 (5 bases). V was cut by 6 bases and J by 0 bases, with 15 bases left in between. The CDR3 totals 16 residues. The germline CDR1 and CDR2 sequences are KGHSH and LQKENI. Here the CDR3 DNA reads TGTGCCAGCTCGGGTGGAGGGGAAAGTAGCAATCAGCCCCAGCATTTT. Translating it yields CASSGGGESSNQPQHF.